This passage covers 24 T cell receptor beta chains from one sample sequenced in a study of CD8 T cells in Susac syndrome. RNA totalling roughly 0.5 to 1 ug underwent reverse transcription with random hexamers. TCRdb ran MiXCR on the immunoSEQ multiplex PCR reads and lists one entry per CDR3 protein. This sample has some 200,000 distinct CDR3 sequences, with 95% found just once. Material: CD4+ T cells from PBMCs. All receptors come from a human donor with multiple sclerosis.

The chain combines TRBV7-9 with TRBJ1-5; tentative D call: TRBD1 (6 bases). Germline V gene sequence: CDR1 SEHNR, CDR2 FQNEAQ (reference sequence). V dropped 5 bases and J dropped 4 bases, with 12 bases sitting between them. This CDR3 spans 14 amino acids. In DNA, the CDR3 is TGTGCCAGCAGCGGAGGACAGACTAATCAGCCCCAGCATTTT. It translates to CASSGGQTNQPQHF.

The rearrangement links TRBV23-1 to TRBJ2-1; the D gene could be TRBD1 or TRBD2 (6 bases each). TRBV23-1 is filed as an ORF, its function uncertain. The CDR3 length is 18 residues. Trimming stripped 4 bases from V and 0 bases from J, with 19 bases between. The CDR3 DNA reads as TGCGCCAGCAGTCTCCACCGGAGGGGGACAAGCTCCTACAATGAGCAGTTCTTC. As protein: CASSLHRRGTSSYNEQFF.

The chain's CDR3 is CASSLELVGGETQYF. The CDR3 nucleotides read TGTGCCAGCAGCTTGGAATTGGTCGGGGGAGAGACCCAGTACTTC. The chain has TRBV5-4 and TRBJ2-5; possible D gene TRBD2, 6 bases. CDR1 SGHNT and CDR2 YYREEE come from the germline V gene (reference sequence). The CDR3 consists of 15 residues. Trimming took off 0 bases at V and 4 bases at J, with 13 bases between the two ends.

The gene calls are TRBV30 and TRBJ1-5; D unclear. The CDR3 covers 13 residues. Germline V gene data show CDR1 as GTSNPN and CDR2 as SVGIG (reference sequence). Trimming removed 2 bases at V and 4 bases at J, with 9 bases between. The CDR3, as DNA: TGTGCCTGGAGTACGGCAGGTAATCAGCCCCAGCATTTT. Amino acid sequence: CAWSTAGNQPQHF. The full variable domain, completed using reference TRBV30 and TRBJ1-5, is SQTIHQWPATLVQPVGSPLSLECTVEGTSNPNLYWYRQAAGRGLQLLFYSVGIGQISSEVPQNLSASRPQDRQFILSSKKLLLSDSGFYLCAWSTAGNQPQHFGDGTRLSIL.

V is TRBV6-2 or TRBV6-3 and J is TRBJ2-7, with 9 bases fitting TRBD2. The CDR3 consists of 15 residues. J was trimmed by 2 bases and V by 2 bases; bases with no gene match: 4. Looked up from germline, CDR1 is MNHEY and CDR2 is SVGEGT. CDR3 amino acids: CASSYRTSAPYEQYF. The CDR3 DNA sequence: TGTGCCAGCAGTTACCGGACTAGCGCACCCTACGAGCAGTACTTC.

Here the CDR3 DNA reads TGCAGTGCAAGCCTGGGGGCCAACTACAATGAGCAGTTCTTC. It encodes CSASLGANYNEQFF. The chain combines TRBV20-1 with TRBJ2-1; a weak D match, TRBD1 (6 bases). From germline, CDR1 is DFQATT and CDR2 SNEGSKA (reference sequence). V lost 6 bases and J 3 bases, leaving 15 bases between the germline ends. The CDR3 sequence is 14 residues long.

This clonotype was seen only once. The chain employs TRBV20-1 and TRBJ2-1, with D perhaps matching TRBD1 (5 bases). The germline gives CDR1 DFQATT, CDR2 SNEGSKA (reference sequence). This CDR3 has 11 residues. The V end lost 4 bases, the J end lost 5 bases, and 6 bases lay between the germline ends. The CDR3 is CSAIRDNEQFF. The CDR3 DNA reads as TGCAGTGCTATCAGGGACAATGAGCAGTTCTTC.

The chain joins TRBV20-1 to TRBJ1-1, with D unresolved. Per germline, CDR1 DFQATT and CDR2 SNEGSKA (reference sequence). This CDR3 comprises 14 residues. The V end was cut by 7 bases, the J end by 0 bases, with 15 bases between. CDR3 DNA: TGCAGTGTTCGTGGAGGCAGGATGAACACTGAAGCTTTCTTT. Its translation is CSVRGGRMNTEAFF.

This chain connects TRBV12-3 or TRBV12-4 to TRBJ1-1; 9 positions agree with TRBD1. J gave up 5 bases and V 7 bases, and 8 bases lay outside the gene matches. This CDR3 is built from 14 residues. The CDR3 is CASNGQGRGTEAFF. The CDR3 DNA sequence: TGTGCCAGCAACGGACAGGGGCGAGGGACTGAAGCTTTCTTT.

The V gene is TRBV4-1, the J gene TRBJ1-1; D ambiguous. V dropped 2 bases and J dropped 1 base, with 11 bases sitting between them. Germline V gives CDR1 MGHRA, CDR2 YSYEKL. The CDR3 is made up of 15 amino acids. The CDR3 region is CASSQLGQRNTEAFF. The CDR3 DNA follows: TGCGCCAGCAGCCAACTAGGGCAGAGGAACACTGAAGCTTTCTTT.

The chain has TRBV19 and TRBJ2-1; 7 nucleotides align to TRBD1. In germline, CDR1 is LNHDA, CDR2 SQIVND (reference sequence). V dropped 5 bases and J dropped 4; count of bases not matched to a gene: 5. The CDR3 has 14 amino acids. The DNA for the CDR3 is TGTGCCAGTAGTCGGGACAGATTATACAATGAGCAGTTCTTC. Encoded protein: CASSRDRLYNEQFF.

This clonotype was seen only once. For the CDR3, the DNA is TGCGCCAGCAGCTTGGATCTCAGGGGAGAGGATACGCAGTATTTT. As protein: CASSLDLRGEDTQYF. This rearrangement joins TRBV5-1 to TRBJ2-3; D is possibly TRBD1 (6 bases). The CDR3 spans 15 residues. The germline V gene encodes CDR1 SGHRS and CDR2 YFSETQ. The ends were cut back, 0 bases at V and 6 bases at J, with 14 bases in the middle.

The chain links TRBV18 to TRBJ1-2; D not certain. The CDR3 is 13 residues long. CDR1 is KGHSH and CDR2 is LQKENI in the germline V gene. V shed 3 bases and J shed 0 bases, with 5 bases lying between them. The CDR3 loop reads CASSPDPNYGYTF. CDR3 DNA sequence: TGTGCCAGCTCACCGGATCCTAACTATGGCTACACCTTC.

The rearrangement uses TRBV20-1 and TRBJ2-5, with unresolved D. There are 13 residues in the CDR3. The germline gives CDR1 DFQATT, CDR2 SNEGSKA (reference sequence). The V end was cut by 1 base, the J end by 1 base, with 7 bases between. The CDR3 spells CSARVSGQETQYF. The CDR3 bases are TGCAGTGCTAGAGTTTCAGGCCAAGAGACCCAGTACTTC.

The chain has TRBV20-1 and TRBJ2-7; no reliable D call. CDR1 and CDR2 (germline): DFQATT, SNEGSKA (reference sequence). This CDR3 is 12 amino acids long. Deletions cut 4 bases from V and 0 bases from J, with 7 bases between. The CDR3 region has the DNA TGCAGTGCTACCAGGCTCTCCTACGAGCAGTACTTC. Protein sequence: CSATRLSYEQYF.

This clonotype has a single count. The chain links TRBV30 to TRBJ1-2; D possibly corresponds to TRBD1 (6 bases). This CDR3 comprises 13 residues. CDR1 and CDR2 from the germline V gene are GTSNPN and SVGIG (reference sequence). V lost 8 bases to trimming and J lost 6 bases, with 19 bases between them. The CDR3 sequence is CASNLLDSHGYTF. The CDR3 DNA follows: TGTGCCAGCAACCTCTTGGACAGCCATGGCTACACCTTC.

CDR3 residues: CASSVAPYAHEQFF. For the CDR3, the DNA is TGTGCCAGCAGCGTAGCTCCCTACGCCCATGAGCAGTTCTTC. The J gene is TRBJ2-1, the V gene TRBV9; D not certain. Between the trimmed V and J ends, which lost 0 bases and 8 bases, there was a span of 12 bases. The CDR3 is 14 amino acids. Germline V lookup: CDR1 SGDLS, CDR2 YYNGEE.

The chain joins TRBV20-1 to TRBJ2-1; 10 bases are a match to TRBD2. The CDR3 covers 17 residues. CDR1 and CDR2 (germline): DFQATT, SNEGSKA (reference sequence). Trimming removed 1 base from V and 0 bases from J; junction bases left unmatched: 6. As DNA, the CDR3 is TGCAGTGCTAGAGTTCGGCTAGCGGGGGCCTCCTACAATGAGCAGTTCTTC. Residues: CSARVRLAGASYNEQFF.

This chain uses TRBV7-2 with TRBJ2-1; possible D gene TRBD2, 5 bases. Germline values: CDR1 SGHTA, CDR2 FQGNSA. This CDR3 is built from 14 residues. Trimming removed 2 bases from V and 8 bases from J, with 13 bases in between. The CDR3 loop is CASSLSLALYEQFF. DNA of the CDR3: TGTGCCAGCAGCTTATCGCTAGCTTTATATGAGCAGTTCTTC.

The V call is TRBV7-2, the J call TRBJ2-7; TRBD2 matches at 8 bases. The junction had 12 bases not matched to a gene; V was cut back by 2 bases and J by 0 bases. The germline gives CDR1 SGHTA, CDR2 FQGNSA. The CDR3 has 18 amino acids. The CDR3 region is CASSLRLAGIHPSYEQYF. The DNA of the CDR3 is TGTGCCAGCAGCTTAAGATTAGCGGGGATCCACCCCTCCTACGAGCAGTACTTC.

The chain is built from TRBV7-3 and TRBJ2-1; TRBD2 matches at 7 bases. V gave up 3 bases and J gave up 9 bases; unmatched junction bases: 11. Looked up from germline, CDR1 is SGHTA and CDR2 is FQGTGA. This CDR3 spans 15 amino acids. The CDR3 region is CASSFLGGSGSEQFF. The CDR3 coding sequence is TGTGCCAGCAGCTTCCTCGGCGGGAGTGGGAGTGAGCAGTTCTTC.

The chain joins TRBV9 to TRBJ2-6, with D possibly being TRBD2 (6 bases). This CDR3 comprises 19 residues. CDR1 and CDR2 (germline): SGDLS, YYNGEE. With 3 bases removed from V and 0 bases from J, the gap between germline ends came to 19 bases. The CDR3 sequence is CASSASQTGDLSGANVLTF. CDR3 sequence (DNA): TGTGCCAGCAGCGCAAGCCAGACGGGAGACCTCTCTGGGGCCAACGTCCTGACTTTC.

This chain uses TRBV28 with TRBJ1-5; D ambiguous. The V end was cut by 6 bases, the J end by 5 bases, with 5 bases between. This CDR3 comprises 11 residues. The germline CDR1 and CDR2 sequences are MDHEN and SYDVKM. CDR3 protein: CASSLDQPQHF. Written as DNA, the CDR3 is TGTGCCAGCAGCCTTGATCAGCCCCAGCATTTT.

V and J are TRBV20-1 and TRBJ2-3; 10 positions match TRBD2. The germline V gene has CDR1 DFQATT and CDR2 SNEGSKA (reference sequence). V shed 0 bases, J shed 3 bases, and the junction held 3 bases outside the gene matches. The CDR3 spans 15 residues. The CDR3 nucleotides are TGCAGTGCTAGAGATATAGCGGGAGGAACAGATACGCAGTATTTT. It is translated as CSARDIAGGTDTQYF.